The rows below give T cell receptor beta chains drawn from one sample of a study of control samples from healthy donors and cancer patients. Profiling relied on immunoSEQ multiplex PCR, and the TCRdb table lists in-frame clones only, not all of them. The table lists approximately 84,000 clones, 90% to 95% of them singletons. The sample taken for sequencing was blood. These receptors were obtained from a man aged 30-40 years in good health. Each CDR3 is given with its conserved first and last residue. A D gene is named only where the DNA matches it firmly. Clone size is stated in some rows and not others, as once, few, many or a class when expanded.

TRBV6-2/TRBV6-3	TRBJ2-7	TRBD1	-	CASSYYPAGGAGEQYF	TGTGCCAGCAGTTACTATCCGGCAGGGGGCGCGGGGGAGCAGTACTTC
TRBV19	TRBJ2-7	TRBD1	-	CASSMGTVNYEQYF	TGTGCCAGTAGTATGGGGACAGTAAACTACGAGCAGTACTTC
TRBV3-1/TRBV3-2	TRBJ2-6	-	-	CASSQSRPVGANVLTF	TGTGCCAGCAGCCAAAGTCGGCCGGTGGGGGCCAACGTCCTGACTTTC
TRBV7-9	TRBJ2-6	TRBD2	-	CASSPGVWAGGTGANVLTF	TGTGCCAGCAGCCCCGGGGTGTGGGCGGGAGGGACTGGGGCCAACGTCCTGACTTTC
TRBV14	TRBJ1-4	-	-	CASSRAGIYEKLFF	TGTGCCAGCAGCCGGGCAGGGATCTATGAAAAACTGTTTTTT
TRBV19	TRBJ1-4	-	-	CASSMSGSLGEKLFF	TGTGCCAGTAGTATGAGTGGCAGTTTGGGTGAAAAACTGTTTTTT
TRBV27	TRBJ2-5	TRBD2	once	CASSLGGRVGETQYF	TGTGCCAGCAGTTTAGGGGGGAGGGTTGGAGAGACCCAGTACTTC
TRBV4-1	TRBJ2-1	-	-	CASSQDVTQYGYNEQFF	TGCGCCAGCAGCCAAGATGTCACCCAGTATGGGTACAATGAGCAGTTCTTC
TRBV7-2	TRBJ2-5	-	-	CASSPNRGEAETQYF	TGTGCCAGCAGCCCCAACCGAGGGGAGGCAGAGACCCAGTACTTC
TRBV7-9	TRBJ2-7	-	-	CASSNVASGPYEQYF	TGTGCCAGCAGTAACGTTGCGTCTGGGCCGTACGAGCAGTACTTC
TRBV9	TRBJ2-7	-	once	CASSGSWGPSYEQYF	TGTGCCAGCAGCGGATCGTGGGGGCCCTCCTACGAGCAGTACTTC
TRBV6-5	TRBJ1-6	-	-	CASSYSAGDYNSPLHF	TGTGCCAGCAGTTACTCGGCGGGGGATTATAATTCACCCCTCCACTTT
TRBV7-3	TRBJ1-6	TRBD1	-	CASSLRGTGGSSYNSPLHF	TGTGCCAGCAGCTTAAGGGGGACAGGGGGGAGCTCCTATAATTCACCCCTCCACTTT
TRBV29-1	TRBJ1-5	-	once	CSVLFASSGPQHF	TGCAGCGTTTTGTTTGCGTCATCAGGTCCCCAGCATTTT
TRBV19	TRBJ1-4	TRBD1	-	CASNQGQAGEKLFF	TGTGCCAGTAACCAGGGACAGGCCGGTGAAAAACTGTTTTTT
TRBV19	TRBJ2-3	-	-	CASSIDRVTDTQYF	TGTGCCAGTAGTATAGACAGGGTCACAGATACGCAGTATTTT
TRBV5-4	TRBJ1-2	-	-	CASSLAQGGYYGYTF	TGTGCCAGCAGCTTGGCCCAGGGCGGATACTATGGCTACACCTTC
TRBV25-1	TRBJ2-7	-	-	CASPRPTGSCEQYF	TGTGCCAGCCCCCGTCCGACGGGGAGTTGCGAGCAGTACTTC
TRBV28	TRBJ2-7	-	-	CASAESYEQYF	TGTGCCAGCGCCGAGAGCTACGAGCAGTACTTC
TRBV2	TRBJ2-7	TRBD2	-	CASIRTSGRLTYEQYF	TGTGCCAGCATTCGGACTAGCGGGAGGCTTACCTACGAGCAGTACTTC
TRBV9	TRBJ1-2	-	-	CASSKTPDNYGYTF	TGTGCCAGCAGCAAAACCCCGGACAACTATGGCTACACCTTC
TRBV4-1	TRBJ1-6	-	-	CASSQDRGGSPLHF	TGCGCCAGCAGCCAAGATAGAGGGGGTTCACCCCTCCACTTT
TRBV9	TRBJ2-2	-	-	CASSVTGGFANTGELFF	TGTGCCAGCAGCGTTACAGGAGGGTTCGCGAACACCGGGGAGCTGTTTTTT
TRBV5-1	TRBJ1-1	-	-	CASSVGAITEAFF	TGCGCCAGCAGCGTGGGGGCGATCACTGAAGCTTTCTTT
TRBV11-3	TRBJ2-1	-	-	CASSPGSSYNEQFF	TGTGCCAGCAGCCCGGGGAGCTCCTACAATGAGCAGTTCTTC
TRBV12-5	TRBJ2-1	-	-	CASGLSATGNEQFF	TGTGCTAGTGGTTTGTCAGCCACAGGGAATGAGCAGTTCTTC
TRBV11-2	TRBJ2-1	-	-	CASSLEADPLYNEQFF	TGTGCCAGCAGCTTAGAAGCGGATCCCCTGTACAATGAGCAGTTCTTC
TRBV28	TRBJ2-7	-	-	CASSLPGTVTYEQYF	TGTGCCAGCAGCCTGCCCGGGACGGTCACCTACGAGCAGTACTTC
TRBV4-3	TRBJ2-3	TRBD2	-	CASSQEATSDPDTQYF	TGCGCCAGCAGCCAAGAGGCGACTAGCGACCCGGATACGCAGTATTTT
TRBV19	TRBJ2-5	TRBD1	few	CASNADRYQETQYF	TGTGCCAGTAACGCGGACAGGTACCAAGAGACCCAGTACTTC
TRBV7-6	TRBJ2-3	TRBD2	-	CASSFEPSGLAHGSTDTQYF	TGTGCCAGCAGCTTCGAACCCTCGGGACTAGCCCACGGGAGCACAGATACGCAGTATTTT